This entry describes one T cell receptor (beta chain). This record comes from a study of OX40 agonist ivuxolimab in advanced cancers. The CDR3 totals 11 residues. Looked up from germline, CDR1 is SQVTM and CDR2 is ANQGSEA. Trimming left V 6 bases short and J 4 bases short, with 7 bases between. Using immunoSEQ multiplex PCR, the repertoire was profiled, and TCRdb retains in-frame clones only, with some absent. The sample holds 70,000 to 85,000 clones, approximately 86% seen once. This sample comprised CD4+ or CD8+ T cells sorted from blood, obtained in a trial of the OX40 agonist ivuxolimab. The genes are TRBV29-1 and TRBJ1-3; the D is unclear. The sequence came from an adult with an advanced solid tumor such as melanoma, head and neck, liver or kidney cancer. CDR3 protein: CSVARGNTIYF. DNA for the CDR3: TGCAGCGTCGCCAGGGGAAACACCATATATTTT. Based on the CDR3 plus reference TRBV29-1 and TRBJ1-3, the full variable domain is SAVISQKPSRDICQRGTSLTIQCQVDSQVTMMFWYRQQPGQSLTLIATANQGSEATYESGFVIDKFPISRPNLTFSTLTVSNMSPEDSSIYLCSVARGNTIYFGEGSWLTVV.